This passage covers 25 T cell receptor beta chains from one sample sequenced in a study of cytomegalovirus exposure and HLA in healthy donors. The PCR had 60 Vbeta and 13 Jbeta primers. Sequencing was performed with immunoSEQ multiplex PCR; in TCRdb, only in-frame clones are kept and a portion is missing. The sample carries 65,000 to 80,000 clones, roughly 70% recorded once. The sample was PBMCs. These receptors were collected from a man aged 35 to 55 in good health and CMV-seropositive.

This clone was seen more than once but under ten times. The chain links TRBV9 to TRBJ1-2, with 10 bases identical to TRBD1. The V and J ends lost 4 bases and 6 bases, in that order; junction bases with no gene match: 9. This CDR3 comprises 15 residues. Germline V CDR1 and CDR2: SGDLS, YYNGEE. CDR3: CASSLRQGAGHGYTF. Written as DNA, the CDR3 is TGTGCCAGCAGCTTGAGACAGGGGGCGGGGCATGGCTACACCTTC.

The chain links TRBV28 to TRBJ1-5, with 7 bases matching TRBD1. Trimming removed 5 bases from V and 7 bases from J; junction bases left unmatched: 8. Germline CDR1 reads MDHEN; CDR2 reads SYDVKM. The CDR3 contains 14 residues. CDR3 sequence (DNA): TGTGCCAGCAGTGAGACAGGGAGTCGCCAGCCCCAGCATTTT. It codes for CASSETGSRQPQHF.

The gene calls are TRBV9 and TRBJ1-2, with TRBD1 identical over 8 bases. The CDR3 runs 15 residues. Germline assignment: CDR1 SGDLS and CDR2 YYNGEE. V trimming: 0 bases; J trimming: 6 bases; junction bases outside the gene matches: 7. The CDR3 coding sequence is TGTGCCAGCAGCGTAGAGGCAGGGGGCGTCGATGGCTACACCTTC. It codes for CASSVEAGGVDGYTF.

This clone was seen at least ten times. The V gene is TRBV6-5, the J gene TRBJ2-1; no definite D call. Germline V gene lookup returns CDR1 MNHEY and CDR2 SVGAGI. This CDR3 is 13 amino acids long. Trimming removed 6 bases at V and 0 bases at J, with 6 bases between. CDR3 coding DNA: TGTGCCAGCAGACAGAGCTCCTACAATGAGCAGTTCTTC. The encoded protein is CASRQSSYNEQFF.

V gene TRBV15 combines with J gene TRBJ2-3, with a possible D match to TRBD1 (5 bases). The V and J ends lost 1 base and 6 bases respectively, with 14 bases between them. CDR3 size: 15 residues. Germline assignment: CDR1 LNHNV and CDR2 YYDKDF (reference sequence). DNA of the CDR3: TGTGCCACCAGCAGAGGCCAGGACACAACCGATACGCAGTATTTT. It specifies CATSRGQDTTDTQYF.

This clone has only a few counts. The chain is built from TRBV5-1 and TRBJ2-7, with TRBD1 matching 8 bases. Per germline, CDR1 SGHRS and CDR2 YFSETQ. The CDR3 runs 15 residues. V lost 7 bases to trimming and J lost 1 base; unmatched junction nucleotides: 10. This CDR3 reads CASRTGTGLSYEQYF. CDR3 nucleotides: TGCGCCAGCCGTACGGGGACAGGCCTATCCTACGAGCAGTACTTC.

This clone turned up a few times. This rearrangement joins TRBV5-1 to TRBJ2-3; D remains unclear. The V end was cut by 0 bases, the J end by 5 bases, with 4 bases between. Per germline, CDR1 SGHRS and CDR2 YFSETQ. This CDR3 region has 12 residues. CDR3 region: CASSLAKDTQYF. CDR3 in DNA: TGCGCCAGCAGCTTGGCCAAAGATACGCAGTATTTT.

The V gene is TRBV12-5, the J gene TRBJ2-7; 10 bases line up with TRBD2. The V segment lost 2 bases and the J segment 5 bases; nucleotides outside the gene matches: 6. Germline-derived CDR1 and CDR2 are LGHNT and FRNRAP. This CDR3 region has 15 residues. CDR3: CASGLNPSGSHEQYF. The DNA of the CDR3 is TGTGCTAGTGGTTTGAATCCTAGCGGGAGCCACGAGCAGTACTTC.

CDR3 in DNA: TGTGCCAGCTCACTACAGGGGGAAAGCTCTGGGGCCAACGTCCTGACTTTC. This gives the protein CASSLQGESSGANVLTF. The chain carries TRBV18 and TRBJ2-6, with 8 bases aligning to TRBD1. This CDR3 has 17 amino acids. Germline CDR1 is KGHSH and CDR2 is LQKENI. V shed 4 bases, J shed 0 bases, and the junction held 5 bases outside the gene matches.

This chain joins TRBV6-5 and TRBJ2-2, with no clear D. The CDR3 has 13 amino acids. Deletions cut 10 bases from V and 0 bases from J, with 9 bases between. Germline V gene lookup returns CDR1 MNHEY and CDR2 SVGAGI. CDR3 in amino acids: CAIKQTNTGELFF. CDR3 sequence (DNA): TGTGCCATAAAACAGACGAACACCGGGGAGCTGTTTTTT.

The J gene is TRBJ2-5, the V gene TRBV4-3, with TRBD2 as a possible D gene (6 bases). The CDR3 runs to 16 residues. V was clipped by 3 bases and J by 0 bases, with 14 bases between them. Germline-derived CDR1 and CDR2 are LGHNA and YSLEER. The DNA of the CDR3 is TGCGCCAGCAGCCAGCGGCTAGCGTTGGACCAAGAGACCCAGTACTTC. This gives the protein CASSQRLALDQETQYF.

This chain connects TRBV7-9 to TRBJ2-3; maybe TRBD1 (5 bases). This CDR3 contains 14 residues. With 4 bases removed from V and 3 bases from J, the gap between germline ends came to 11 bases. CDR1 and CDR2 from the germline V gene are SEHNR and FQNEAQ (reference sequence). In nucleotides, the CDR3 is TGTGCCAGCAGCTCAAGGGGTTTAACAGATACGCAGTATTTT. This sequence encodes CASSSRGLTDTQYF.

This rearrangement joins TRBV19 to TRBJ2-4; D remains ambiguous. The V and J ends lost 0 bases and 6 bases respectively, with 9 bases between them. Germline CDR1 reads LNHDA; CDR2 reads SQIVND (reference sequence). The CDR3 sequence is 14 residues long. For the CDR3, the DNA is TGTGCCAGTAGTATAGAGTCGGTGAGAAACATTCAGTACTTC. This sequence encodes CASSIESVRNIQYF.

The V gene is TRBV30, the J gene TRBJ2-5; D is unresolved. Trimming pared 0 bases from V and 1 base from J, leaving 12 bases between. Looked up from germline, CDR1 is GTSNPN and CDR2 is SVGIG (reference sequence). This CDR3 contains 15 residues. The CDR3 reads CAWSVKELVQETQYF. CDR3 sequence (DNA): TGTGCCTGGAGTGTAAAAGAGCTTGTCCAAGAGACCCAGTACTTC. Together with reference TRBV30 and TRBJ2-5, the CDR3 gives the full variable domain: SQTIHQWPATLVQPVGSPLSLECTVEGTSNPNLYWYRQAAGRGLQLLFYSVGIGQISSEVPQNLSASRPQDRQFILSSKKLLLSDSGFYLCAWSVKELVQETQYFGPGTRLLVL.

The chain couples TRBV19 to TRBJ2-7, with 7 bases aligning to TRBD1. J gave up 0 bases and V 6 bases, and 5 bases lay outside the gene matches. This CDR3 has 14 amino acids. The germline V gene encodes CDR1 LNHDA and CDR2 SQIVND (reference sequence). The CDR3 nucleotides are TGTGCCAGTAGCTACAGGGGACCCTCCTACGAGCAGTACTTC. It is translated as CASSYRGPSYEQYF.

This clone has more than one count but fewer than ten. Other DNA variants within this sample encode the same CDR3. V usage is TRBV6-1 and J usage is TRBJ2-5; D call uncertain. The ends were cut back, 5 bases at V and 5 bases at J, with 9 bases in the middle. CDR1 is MNHNS, CDR2 SASEGT, per germline. The CDR3 loop spans 12 amino acids. The CDR3 DNA follows: TGTGCCAGCAGTAAAAAGGAGGAGACCCAGTACTTC. Translation: CASSKKEETQYF.

The chain has TRBV7-2 and TRBJ1-2; no firm D call. CDR1 is SGHTA, CDR2 FQGNSA, per germline. V gave up 3 bases and J gave up 4 bases, with 6 bases separating them. This CDR3 spans 12 amino acids. The CDR3 DNA reads as TGTGCCAGCAGCTTTAACAGCTATGGCTACACCTTC. Amino acid sequence: CASSFNSYGYTF.

The V and J genes are TRBV28 and TRBJ1-1; a weak D match, TRBD1 (5 bases). V gave up 2 bases and J gave up 1 base, with 8 bases separating them. Germline lookup yields CDR1 MDHEN and CDR2 SYDVKM. This CDR3 spans 14 amino acids. The CDR3 DNA follows: TGTGCCAGCAGTTTAGTAGGGGCGAACACTGAAGCTTTCTTT. Its protein is CASSLVGANTEAFF.

The V gene is TRBV7-2, the J gene TRBJ2-3; D unclear. This CDR3 contains 11 residues. V was shortened by 3 bases and J by 6 bases, with 4 bases between the two germline ends. Germline V gene sequence: CDR1 SGHTA, CDR2 FQGNSA. The CDR3 reads CASSLSDTQYF. CDR3 nucleotides: TGTGCCAGCAGCTTGTCGGATACGCAGTATTTT.

The chain has TRBV19 and TRBJ2-1; 8 bases are shared with TRBD1. This CDR3 comprises 15 residues. Germline CDR1 and CDR2: LNHDA and SQIVND (reference sequence). Trimming removed 3 bases from V and 8 bases from J; junction bases left unmatched: 9. The CDR3 nucleotides are TGTGCCAGTAGTATGGTCAGGGGGCTTGGAGATGAGCAGTTCTTC. Its protein is CASSMVRGLGDEQFF.

This sequence joins TRBV6-5 and TRBJ1-5, with 8 bases aligning to TRBD1. Looked up from germline, CDR1 is MNHEY and CDR2 is SVGAGI. This CDR3 comprises 14 residues. Losses at the gene ends were 5 bases for V and 7 bases for J; bases not matched to a gene: 7. CDR3 loop: CASSAGGTDQPQHF. CDR3 bases: TGTGCCAGCAGTGCAGGGGGCACCGACCAGCCCCAGCATTTT.

This clone came up once. This chain joins TRBV28 and TRBJ1-2; maybe TRBD1 (5 bases). The length of the CDR3 is 13 residues. V shed 3 bases and J shed 4 bases, with 9 bases lying between them. Germline values: CDR1 MDHEN, CDR2 SYDVKM. This CDR3 is CASSLAGPYGYTF. The CDR3 nucleotides are TGTGCCAGCAGTTTGGCAGGGCCCTATGGCTACACCTTC.

The rearrangement links TRBV6-5 to TRBJ2-6; D is perhaps TRBD1 (5 bases). V gave up 2 bases and J gave up 8 bases, with 13 bases separating them. Germline CDR1 and CDR2: MNHEY and SVGAGI. The CDR3 has 15 amino acids. The CDR3 nucleotides read TGTGCCAGCAGTTACAAACAGGCCTATACCAACGTCCTGACTTTC. Its protein is CASSYKQAYTNVLTF.

The chain employs TRBV29-1 and TRBJ1-2; D ambiguous. Trimming cost V 4 bases and J 10 bases, with 10 bases left between them. Germline assignment: CDR1 SQVTM and CDR2 ANQGSEA. CDR3 length: 10 residues. CDR3 nucleotides: TGCAGCGTTGCCCAGCGGGACTACACCTTC. Its protein product is CSVAQRDYTF.

The gene calls are TRBV2 and TRBJ1-2, with 8 bases that match TRBD1. The CDR3 contains 13 residues. V lost 7 bases to trimming and J lost 8 bases; unmatched junction nucleotides: 9. The germline V gene encodes CDR1 SNHLY and CDR2 FYNNEI. The CDR3 bases are TGTGCCAGCAACAACCAGGGGGCGGGGGGCTACACCTTC. Protein: CASNNQGAGGYTF. The complete variable domain, with remaining parts taken from reference TRBV2 and TRBJ1-2, reads EPEVTQTPSHQVTQMGQEVILRCVPISNHLYFYWYRQILGQKVEFLVSFYNNEISEKSEIFDDQFSVERPDGSNFTLKIRSTKLEDSAMYFCASNNQGAGGYTFGSGTRLTVV.